Following are 16 T cell receptor beta chains from one sample sequenced in a study of blood T cell repertoires in COVID-19. Some clones are missing from TCRdb's copy, which holds only in-frame ones; the method was immunoSEQ multiplex PCR. The sample carries roughly 290,000 clones, around 90% recorded once. What was sequenced was PBMCs or T cells enriched from blood (not recorded which). The receptors shown here come from a middle-aged woman who had recovered from COVID-19.

V usage is TRBV6-1 and J usage is TRBJ1-2, with D perhaps matching TRBD1 (6 bases). V lost 3 bases to trimming and J lost 4 bases, with 9 bases between them. The CDR3 runs to 13 residues. The germline CDR1 and CDR2 sequences are MNHNS and SASEGT. CDR3 DNA: TGTGCCAGCAGTGACAGAGGGGGCTATGGCTACACCTTC. Translated, it gives CASSDRGGYGYTF.

This clone was seen repeatedly, ten times or more. The chain links TRBV6-2 or TRBV6-3 to TRBJ2-2; D unclear. The CDR3 covers 13 residues. Germline V CDR1 and CDR2: MNHEY, SVGEGT. V lost 5 bases, J lost 3 bases, and 7 bases lay in between. The CDR3 coding sequence is TGTGCCAGCAGTGGAGACGACACCGGGGAGCTGTTTTTT. As protein: CASSGDDTGELFF.

This clone has just a few counts. The chain recombines TRBV13 with TRBJ1-2; D is perhaps TRBD1 (5 bases). CDR3 length equals 14 residues. Deletions cut 5 bases from V and 4 bases from J, with 14 bases between. Germline CDR1 is PRHDT and CDR2 is FYEKMQ (reference sequence). CDR3 loop: CASSPNGGSYGYTF. The CDR3 bases are TGTGCCAGCAGCCCCAACGGGGGGTCCTATGGCTACACCTTC.

V usage is TRBV19 and J usage is TRBJ2-7, with 9 bases lining up with TRBD1. Germline-derived CDR1 and CDR2 are LNHDA and SQIVND (reference sequence). The CDR3 spans 13 residues. Losses at the gene ends were 7 bases for V and 3 bases for J; bases not matched to a gene: 4. CDR3 in DNA: TGTGCCAGTACCCCGGGACAGGGCTACGAGCAGTACTTC. This sequence encodes CASTPGQGYEQYF. Full variable domain (outside the CDR3, taken from reference TRBV19 and TRBJ2-7): DGGITQSPKYLFRKEGQNVTLSCEQNLNHDAMYWYRQDPGQGLRLIYYSQIVNDFQKGDIAEGYSVSREKKESFPLTVTSAQKNPTAFYLCASTPGQGYEQYFGPGTRLTVT.

The chain couples TRBV4-1 to TRBJ1-5; the D gene is possibly TRBD1 (6 bases). There are 15 residues in the CDR3. V gave up 6 bases and J gave up 1 base, with 13 bases separating them. The germline gives CDR1 MGHRA, CDR2 YSYEKL. The CDR3, as DNA: TGCGCCAGCAGAGGGACATTTATAAGCAATCAGCCCCAGCATTTT. Translated: CASRGTFISNQPQHF.

The chain combines TRBV18 with TRBJ1-4; D might be TRBD1 (6 bases). V dropped 3 bases and J dropped 3 bases, with 8 bases sitting between them. Germline CDR1 is KGHSH and CDR2 is LQKENI. This CDR3 contains 14 residues. CDR3 DNA sequence: TGTGCCAGCTCACCGGGACACTCTAATGAAAAACTGTTTTTT. Protein product: CASSPGHSNEKLFF.

The chain employs TRBV4-3 and TRBJ2-1, with D perhaps TRBD1 (5 bases). Trimming shortened V by 1 base and J by 3 bases, and 7 bases separated the two germline ends. Germline loops: CDR1 LGHNA, CDR2 YSLEER. This CDR3 region has 14 residues. The CDR3 loop is CASSQATDYNEQFF. The CDR3 coding sequence is TGCGCCAGCAGCCAAGCGACAGACTACAATGAGCAGTTCTTC.

The J gene is TRBJ1-2, the V gene TRBV2; 9 bases are shared with TRBD1. The CDR3 has 15 residues. Germline V gives CDR1 SNHLY, CDR2 FYNNEI. Trimming at V came to 1 base and at J to 5 bases, leaving 5 bases not matched to a gene. CDR3 region: CASSEGTGVGYGYTF. In DNA, the CDR3 is TGTGCCAGCAGTGAAGGGACAGGGGTCGGATATGGCTACACCTTC.

This sequence joins TRBV21-1 and TRBJ2-5; the table assigns TRBD1, which was not confirmed against the DNA. TRBV21-1 represents a pseudogene. The CDR3 is 14 amino acids. CDR3 sequence reads: CASSKNRGGETQYF. CDR3 in DNA: TGTGCCAGCAGCAAAAACAGGGGCGGGGAGACCCAGTACTTC.

The V gene is TRBV20-1, the J gene TRBJ2-1; D is unresolved. Germline loops: CDR1 DFQATT, CDR2 SNEGSKA (reference sequence). The CDR3 is 11 residues long. V lost 0 bases and J lost 14, with 11 bases in between. For the CDR3, the DNA is TGCAGTGCTAGAGATCTTAGTACCGAGTTCTTC. Protein sequence: CSARDLSTEFF.

J is TRBJ1-2 and V is TRBV5-1, with 8 nucleotides matching TRBD1. Per the germline V gene, CDR1 is SGHRS and CDR2 is YFSETQ. This CDR3 contains 15 residues. V dropped 3 bases and J dropped 3; count of bases not matched to a gene: 7. The CDR3 sequence is CASSSTGGPDYGYTF. The CDR3 DNA is TGCGCCAGCAGCTCTACAGGGGGACCTGACTATGGCTACACCTTC.

V and J are TRBV19 and TRBJ1-1, with D maybe TRBD1 (6 bases). CDR1 and CDR2 from the germline V gene are LNHDA and SQIVND (reference sequence). The CDR3 is 14 residues long. The V end was cut by 5 bases, the J end by 6 bases, with 16 bases between. The CDR3 nucleotides read TGTGCCAGTAGTGTTACAGGGAGTCGGCCTGAAGCTTTCTTT. This codes for CASSVTGSRPEAFF.

The rearrangement uses TRBV5-1 and TRBJ1-5, with D perhaps matching TRBD1 (6 bases). Germline CDR1 SGHRS, CDR2 YFSETQ. Trimming shortened V by 4 bases and J by 5 bases, and 10 bases separated the two germline ends. The CDR3 has 13 residues. CDR3 region: CASSIQGHQPQHF. The CDR3 nucleotides are TGCGCCAGCAGCATACAGGGCCATCAGCCCCAGCATTTT.

The chain is built from TRBV6-5 and TRBJ1-1; D is undetermined. The CDR3 has 14 residues. The germline V gene encodes CDR1 MNHEY and CDR2 SVGAGI. Deletions cut 7 bases from V and 6 bases from J, with 18 bases between. CDR3 amino acids: CASIHGGDIAEAFF. CDR3 bases: TGTGCCAGCATTCACGGCGGGGATATCGCTGAAGCTTTCTTT.

CDR3 protein: CASSPRAGSDGYTF. CDR3 DNA sequence: TGTGCCAGCTCACCAAGGGCAGGGTCGGATGGCTACACCTTC. The chain recombines TRBV18 with TRBJ1-2; D is perhaps TRBD1 (5 bases). V lost 2 bases to trimming and J lost 6 bases, with 13 bases between them. The CDR3 covers 14 residues. Germline lookup yields CDR1 KGHSH and CDR2 LQKENI.

This sequence joins TRBV18 and TRBJ1-2; 10 nucleotides match TRBD1. The CDR3 has 15 residues. V shed 2 bases, J shed 5 bases, and the junction held 5 bases outside the gene matches. Germline loops: CDR1 KGHSH, CDR2 LQKENI. CDR3 residues: CASSPDRGHGYGYTF. The CDR3 coding sequence is TGTGCCAGCTCACCAGACAGGGGGCACGGATATGGCTACACCTTC.